The 9 T cell receptor beta chains listed next were all sequenced from one sample in a study of graft-versus-host responses after intestinal transplantation. No antigen has been identified for these receptors. Sequencing used immunoSEQ multiplex PCR; TCRdb keeps in-frame clones, though not all of them. The sample carries tens of thousands of clones, roughly 92% recorded once. Sequenced material: unstimulated CD4+ T cells sorted from spleen or lymph node cells, taken before intestinal transplant. Source of these receptors: a human donor who received an intestinal transplant.

The gene calls are TRBV2 and TRBJ2-6; no clear D gene. Trimming removed 5 bases at V and 5 bases at J, with 25 bases between. This CDR3 comprises 19 residues. Germline-derived CDR1 and CDR2 are SNHLY and FYNNEI. CDR3 in DNA: TGTGCCAGCAGTTTACGGTTTTACCGATTACAAAGTCGGGCCAACGTCCTGACTTTC. This translates into CASSLRFYRLQSRANVLTF.

The J gene is TRBJ2-5, the V gene TRBV5-1, with D possibly matching TRBD1 (5 bases). Germline loops: CDR1 SGHRS, CDR2 YFSETQ. This CDR3 is 14 amino acids long. V lost 0 bases and J lost 3, with 9 bases in between. The CDR3 protein is CASSLAGSKETQYF. The CDR3 nucleotides read TGCGCCAGCAGCTTGGCAGGGTCCAAAGAGACCCAGTACTTC. The complete variable domain, with remaining parts taken from reference TRBV5-1 and TRBJ2-5, reads KAGVTQTPRYLIKTRGQQVTLSCSPISGHRSVSWYQQTPGQGLQFLFEYFSETQRNKGNFPGRFSGRQFSNSRSEMNVSTLELGDSALYLCASSLAGSKETQYFGPGTRLLVL.

J is TRBJ2-2 and V is TRBV5-1, with D hard to call. Germline V gives CDR1 SGHRS, CDR2 YFSETQ. V was trimmed by 0 bases and J by 6 bases, leaving 6 bases between them. There are 13 residues in the CDR3. CDR3 loop: CASSLVVSGELFF. The DNA for the CDR3 is TGCGCCAGCAGCTTGGTAGTTTCCGGGGAGCTGTTTTTT.

The chain combines TRBV11-3 with TRBJ2-1; 11 bases are shared with TRBD2. The germline CDR1 and CDR2 sequences are SGHNT and YENEEA. This CDR3 is built from 15 residues. V trimming: 5 bases; J trimming: 5 bases; junction bases outside the gene matches: 5. The CDR3 region is CASSLGTSGHNEQFF. In nucleotides, the CDR3 is TGTGCCAGCAGCCTAGGGACTAGCGGACACAATGAGCAGTTCTTC.

The rearrangement joins TRBV19 to TRBJ2-1; 14 nucleotides agree with TRBD2. Germline CDR1 LNHDA, CDR2 SQIVND (reference sequence). The CDR3 contains 18 residues. V was clipped by 5 bases and J by 0 bases; unmatched bases: 6. CDR3 loop: CASSPGLAGGRSYNEQFF. The CDR3 bases are TGTGCCAGTAGTCCCGGACTAGCGGGAGGCCGCTCCTACAATGAGCAGTTCTTC.

The chain joins TRBV11-2 to TRBJ2-1; maybe TRBD1 (7 bases). Between the trimmed V and J ends, which lost 1 base and 7 bases, there was a span of 11 bases. The CDR3 totals 14 residues. Germline-derived CDR1 and CDR2 are SGHAT and FQNNGV. The CDR3 sequence is CASSLGPGGNEQFF. CDR3 nucleotides: TGTGCCAGCAGCTTAGGCCCAGGGGGGAATGAGCAGTTCTTC.

This chain links TRBV5-1 with TRBJ2-3; TRBD2 matches at 10 bases. The CDR3 extends over 16 amino acids. Germline V gene lookup returns CDR1 SGHRS and CDR2 YFSETQ. V lost 2 bases, J lost 3 bases, and 6 bases stayed unmatched. The CDR3 region is CASSLLAGRRTDTQYF. The CDR3 bases are TGCGCCAGCAGCTTACTAGCGGGAAGGAGGACAGATACGCAGTATTTT.

This clone was observed once. This chain uses TRBV7-9 with TRBJ2-1, with 9 bases identical to TRBD1. CDR1 and CDR2 from the germline V gene are SEHNR and FQNEAQ (reference sequence). This CDR3 spans 15 amino acids. The V segment lost 0 bases and the J segment 7 bases; nucleotides outside the gene matches: 4. The CDR3 bases are TGTGCCAGCAGCTTAGCAGTCGGGACAGGGAATGAGCAGTTCTTC. It specifies CASSLAVGTGNEQFF. The entire variable domain, with the rest obtained from reference TRBV7-9 and TRBJ2-1, is as follows: DTGVSQNPRHKITKRGQNVTFRCDPISEHNRLYWYRQTLGQGPEFLTYFQNEAQLEKSRLLSDRFSAERPKGSFSTLEIQRTEQGDSAMYLCASSLAVGTGNEQFFGPGTRLTVL.

V gene TRBV6-5 combines with J gene TRBJ2-7; tentative D call: TRBD2 (5 bases). The ends were cut back, 4 bases at V and 1 base at J, with 14 bases in the middle. Germline V lookup: CDR1 MNHEY, CDR2 SVGAGI. The CDR3 is 15 amino acids. CDR3 sequence: CASSLRGLGSYEQYF. The CDR3 DNA is TGTGCCAGCAGTTTACGCGGACTGGGGTCCTACGAGCAGTACTTC.